There are a few counts of the clone carrying this T cell receptor beta chain. Its specificity is not known. CDR1 SGDLS and CDR2 YYNGEE come from the germline V gene. The V end was cut by 0 bases, the J end by 7 bases, with 11 bases between. The CDR3 is 14 residues long. The data were taken from a study of cytotoxic CD8 clonotypes in ibrutinib-treated CLL. Turning to the study itself: Response specimens were obtained following a median treatment duration of about 12 months, with a range of 6 to 36.

Sequencing used immunoSEQ multiplex PCR; TCRdb keeps in-frame clones, though not all of them. This table holds over 200,000 clones, about three quarters found once. Study-level results: Baseline values of clonality outstripped age-matched healthy donors and followed circulating CD8+ T-cell counts.

This sample comprised PBMCs, obtained after 12 months of ibrutinib treatment. J is TRBJ1-5 and V is TRBV9; D might be TRBD1 (5 bases). The source of this sequence is a human donor with chronic lymphocytic leukemia. This CDR3 reads CASSVEGAGQPQHF. In DNA form, the CDR3 reads TGTGCCAGCAGCGTAGAGGGAGCAGGGCAGCCCCAGCATTTT.